The 11 T cell receptor beta chains given below trace back to one sample, sequenced in a study of T cell changes during pregnancy in multiple sclerosis. The protocol was immunoSEQ multiplex PCR, while the TCRdb copy is restricted to in-frame clones and leaves out a portion. The sample has about 120,000 clones, around 93% seen once. This material consisted of peripheral blood, taken before pregnancy. The origin of the receptors is a female donor with multiple sclerosis, enrolled in a pregnancy study.

This clone has a handful of counts. The chain has TRBV6-4 and TRBJ2-2; D is uncertain. The CDR3 has 13 residues. Trimming stripped 4 bases from V and 3 bases from J, with 6 bases between. Germline loops: CDR1 MRHNA, CDR2 SNTAGT. This CDR3 reads CASSAQDTGELFF. The CDR3, as DNA: TGTGCCAGCAGTGCTCAGGACACCGGGGAGCTGTTTTTT.

The V call is TRBV7-9, the J call TRBJ2-5, with D perhaps TRBD2 (5 bases). Per the germline V gene, CDR1 is SEHNR and CDR2 is FQNEAQ (reference sequence). The germline V and J ends were trimmed by 1 base and 5 bases, with 14 bases remaining between them. There are 15 residues in the CDR3. CDR3: CASSLGDYERETQYF. In DNA, the CDR3 is TGTGCCAGCAGCTTAGGAGACTATGAGCGGGAGACCCAGTACTTC.

The V gene is TRBV21-1, the J gene TRBJ1-2. TRBV21-1 is a known pseudogene. The CDR3 runs to 13 residues. The CDR3 protein is CLLWGGNLYGYTF. The CDR3 bases are TGTCTCCTCTGGGGGGGAAATCTCTATGGCTACACCTTC.

V usage is TRBV30 and J usage is TRBJ2-2, with 10 bases fitting TRBD1. CDR3 size: 14 residues. CDR1 is GTSNPN and CDR2 is SVGIG in the germline V gene (reference sequence). Unmatched junction bases numbered 2, after V lost 4 bases and J lost 3 bases. CDR3 amino acids: CAWTDRGDTGELFF. The CDR3 DNA is TGTGCCTGGACGGACAGGGGGGACACCGGGGAGCTGTTTTTT.

The gene calls are TRBV6-1 and TRBJ2-3, with D possibly being TRBD1 (5 bases). The V gene's germline CDR1 is MNHNS and CDR2 SASEGT. This CDR3 has 15 amino acids. V lost 5 bases and J 3 bases, leaving 15 bases between the germline ends. The CDR3 DNA reads TGTGCCAGCAGTAGCCCCAGGGCAGGGACAGATACGCAGTATTTT. The encoded protein is CASSSPRAGTDTQYF.

About this clone itself: One junction end disagrees with the germline gene, perhaps due to a read error. Here the CDR3 DNA reads TGTGCCGGCAGCCTTTGGCCCGGGGGGACAGATACGCAGTATTTT. Its translation is CAGSLWPGGTDTQYF. The chain links TRBV7-2 to TRBJ2-3; TRBD2 aligns across 7 bases. The germline V gene encodes CDR1 SGHTA and CDR2 FQGNSA. The CDR3 consists of 15 residues.

The chain couples TRBV27 to TRBJ1-5, with no clear D. From germline, CDR1 is MNHEY and CDR2 SMNVEV (reference sequence). Trimming took 2 bases from V and 0 from J, leaving 8 bases between them. The CDR3 loop spans 15 amino acids. This CDR3 is CASSLSAYSNQPQHF. The DNA of the CDR3 is TGTGCCAGCAGTTTAAGTGCCTATAGCAATCAGCCCCAGCATTTT.

The chain couples TRBV6-5 to TRBJ2-3, with a tentative D call TRBD1 (5 bases). The V gene's germline CDR1 is MNHEY and CDR2 SVGAGI. Deletions cut 6 bases from V and 0 bases from J, with 10 bases between. The CDR3 extends over 14 amino acids. This CDR3 is CASSDRASTDTQYF. The DNA for the CDR3 is TGTGCCAGCAGCGACAGAGCTAGCACAGATACGCAGTATTTT.

This chain uses TRBV28 with TRBJ2-5; TRBD2 matches at 8 bases. Germline-derived CDR1 and CDR2 are MDHEN and SYDVKM. There are 15 residues in the CDR3. Trimming removed 2 bases from V and 5 bases from J; junction bases left unmatched: 7. The CDR3 is CASSLPRTSRETQYF. The CDR3 DNA follows: TGTGCCAGCAGTTTACCCCGGACTAGCCGGGAGACCCAGTACTTC.

The rearrangement joins TRBV9 to TRBJ2-7, with 7 bases aligning to TRBD1. The CDR3 contains 14 residues. Germline trimming cut 1 base from V and 0 bases from J; bases unmatched to any gene: 1. Germline V gene sequence: CDR1 SGDLS, CDR2 YYNGEE. The CDR3 DNA reads as TGTGCCAGCAGCGTAACAGGGGCCTCCTACGAGCAGTACTTC. Amino acids: CASSVTGASYEQYF. Drawing the rest from reference TRBV9 and TRBJ2-7, the complete variable domain is DSGVTQTPKHLITATGQRVTLRCSPRSGDLSVYWYQQSLDQGLQFLIQYYNGEERAKGNILERFSAQQFPDLHSELNLSSLELGDSALYFCASSVTGASYEQYFGPGTRLTVT.

This rearrangement joins TRBV5-1 to TRBJ2-3, with D perhaps matching TRBD2 (5 bases). The CDR3 totals 16 residues. Germline V gene sequence: CDR1 SGHRS, CDR2 YFSETQ. The V end was cut by 0 bases, the J end by 0 bases, with 11 bases between. CDR3 region: CASSLARRGSTDTQYF. The DNA for the CDR3 is TGCGCCAGCAGCTTGGCCAGACGGGGAAGCACAGATACGCAGTATTTT.